A single sample gave rise to the 9 T cell receptor beta chains below, sequenced in a study of cytomegalovirus exposure and HLA in healthy donors. PCR primers comprised 60 Vbeta and 13 Jbeta primers. Repertoires were generated with immunoSEQ multiplex PCR, while TCRdb's copy carries only in-frame clones and drops some. The profile shows more than 95,000 clones, roughly three quarters of them singletons. The sequencing input was PBMCs. Every receptor here comes from a woman in her forties in good health and CMV-seronegative.

The chain recombines TRBV11-2 with TRBJ2-7; TRBD2 aligns across 10 bases. The V gene end was trimmed by 0 bases and the J gene end by 12 bases; junction bases not matched to a gene: 11. The germline V gene has CDR1 SGHAT and CDR2 FQNNGV. The CDR3 contains 15 residues. The CDR3 sequence is CASSLDLTSGYRSYF. CDR3 bases: TGTGCCAGCAGCTTAGATCTGACTAGCGGGTACCGTTCGTACTTC. The whole variable domain, remainder taken from reference TRBV11-2 and TRBJ2-7, is EAGVAQSPRYKIIEKRQSVAFWCNPISGHATLYWYQQILGQGPKLLIQFQNNGVVDDSQLPKDRFSAERLKGVDSTLKIQPAKLEDSAVYLCASSLDLTSGYRSYFGPGTRLTVT.

The chain links TRBV19 to TRBJ2-5, with 7 bases identical to TRBD2. Germline V CDR1 and CDR2: LNHDA, SQIVND (reference sequence). This CDR3 comprises 15 residues. With V trimmed by 1 base and J by 4 bases, 6 bases remained unmatched. CDR3 sequence (DNA): TGTGCCAGTAGTATAGGGACTAGTCGGCTAGAGACCCAGTACTTC. As protein: CASSIGTSRLETQYF.

The J gene is TRBJ1-2, the V gene TRBV10-3, with D perhaps TRBD1 (6 bases). V lost 5 bases to trimming and J lost 2 bases, with 18 bases between them. This CDR3 has 16 amino acids. Germline-derived CDR1 and CDR2 are ENHRY and SYGVKD. CDR3 bases: TGTGCCATCAGTCGGGGTTTTGGGGGCGAAAACTATGGCTACACCTTC. Its protein product is CAISRGFGGENYGYTF.

The chain has TRBV19 and TRBJ2-2; no clear D. V was shortened by 10 bases and J by 4 bases, with 13 bases between the two germline ends. Per the germline V gene, CDR1 is LNHDA and CDR2 is SQIVND (reference sequence). This CDR3 has 13 amino acids. The CDR3 DNA sequence: TGTGCCATCCCGAAGCGTGGCACCGGGGAGCTGTTTTTT. Translation: CAIPKRGTGELFF.

The chain combines TRBV19 with TRBJ2-5, with D maybe TRBD1 (6 bases). Germline lookup yields CDR1 LNHDA and CDR2 SQIVND (reference sequence). The V end lost 7 bases, the J end lost 1 base, and 16 bases lay between the germline ends. The CDR3 runs 15 residues. CDR3 sequence reads: CASTPQTGPQETQYF. As DNA, the CDR3 is TGTGCCAGTACTCCCCAAACAGGGCCCCAAGAGACCCAGTACTTC.

This clone was seen only a few times. The CDR3 loop reads CASSPGQGIIYEAFF. The DNA of the CDR3 is TGTGCCAGCAGCCCCGGACAGGGGATTATTTATGAAGCTTTCTTT. The V and J genes are TRBV7-6 and TRBJ1-1, with 9 nucleotides matching TRBD1. Unmatched junction bases numbered 11, after V lost 5 bases and J lost 7 bases. The CDR3 spans 15 residues. Germline V gives CDR1 SGHVS, CDR2 FNYEAQ.

The chain combines TRBV29-1 with TRBJ1-5; maybe TRBD1 (6 bases). This CDR3 has 13 residues. Looked up from germline, CDR1 is SQVTM and CDR2 is ANQGSEA. V was trimmed by 5 bases and J by 5 bases, leaving 13 bases between them. The CDR3 DNA follows: TGCAGCGTTATGGACAGCGAATATCAGCCCCAGCATTTT. Its protein product is CSVMDSEYQPQHF. The whole variable domain, remainder taken from reference TRBV29-1 and TRBJ1-5, is SAVISQKPSRDICQRGTSLTIQCQVDSQVTMMFWYRQQPGQSLTLIATANQGSEATYESGFVIDKFPISRPNLTFSTLTVSNMSPEDSSIYLCSVMDSEYQPQHFGDGTRLSIL.

The chain carries TRBV7-3 and TRBJ2-3; no reliable D call. Trimming pared 5 bases from V and 1 base from J, leaving 10 bases between. Germline CDR1 is SGHTA and CDR2 is FQGTGA. This CDR3 is 14 amino acids long. The CDR3 sequence is CASSVLGGTDTQYF. The CDR3 DNA sequence: TGTGCCAGCAGCGTTCTGGGCGGCACAGATACGCAGTATTTT. Complete variable domain (other parts from reference TRBV7-3 and TRBJ2-3): GAGVSQTPSNKVTEKGKYVELRCDPISGHTALYWYRQSLGQGPEFLIYFQGTGAADDSGLPNDRFFAVRPEGSVSTLKIQRTERGDSAVYLCASSVLGGTDTQYFGPGTRLTVL.

The CDR3: CASSFSRDTEGYTF. Here the CDR3 DNA reads TGTGCCAGCAGTTTCTCCCGGGACACTGAAGGCTACACCTTC. The V call is TRBV6-6, the J call TRBJ1-2; a possible D gene is TRBD1 (6 bases). The CDR3 has 14 residues. Germline values: CDR1 MNHNY, CDR2 SVGAGI (reference sequence). Trimming removed 4 bases at V and 8 bases at J, with 17 bases between.